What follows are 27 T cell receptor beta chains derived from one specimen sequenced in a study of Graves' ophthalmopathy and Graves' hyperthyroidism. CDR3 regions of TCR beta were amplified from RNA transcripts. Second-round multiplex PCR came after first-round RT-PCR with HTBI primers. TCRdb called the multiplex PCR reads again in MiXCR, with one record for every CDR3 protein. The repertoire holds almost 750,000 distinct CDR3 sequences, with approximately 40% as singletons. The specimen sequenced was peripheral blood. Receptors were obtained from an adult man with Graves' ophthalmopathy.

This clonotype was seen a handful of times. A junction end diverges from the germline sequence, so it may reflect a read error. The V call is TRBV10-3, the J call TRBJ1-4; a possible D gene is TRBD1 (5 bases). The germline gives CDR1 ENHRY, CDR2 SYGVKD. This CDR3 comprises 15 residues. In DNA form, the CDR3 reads TGTGCCAGCAGTGCGGTCAGGGAGTATGTTGAAAAACTGTTTTTT. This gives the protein CASSAVREYVEKLFF.

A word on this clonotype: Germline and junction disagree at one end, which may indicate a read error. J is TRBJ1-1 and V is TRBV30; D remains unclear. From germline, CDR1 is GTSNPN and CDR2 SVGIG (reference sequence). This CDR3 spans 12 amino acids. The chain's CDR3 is CVWMPGLTEAFF. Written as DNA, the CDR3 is TGTGTCTGGATGCCGGGGTTAACTGAAGCTTTCTTT.

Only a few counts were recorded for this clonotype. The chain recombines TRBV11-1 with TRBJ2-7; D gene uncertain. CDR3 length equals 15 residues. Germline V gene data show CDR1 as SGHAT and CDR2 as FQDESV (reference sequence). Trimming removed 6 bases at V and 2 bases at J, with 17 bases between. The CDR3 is CASRPRTKRAYEQYF. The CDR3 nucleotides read TGTGCCAGCAGACCCAGGACCAAAAGGGCCTACGAGCAGTACTTC.

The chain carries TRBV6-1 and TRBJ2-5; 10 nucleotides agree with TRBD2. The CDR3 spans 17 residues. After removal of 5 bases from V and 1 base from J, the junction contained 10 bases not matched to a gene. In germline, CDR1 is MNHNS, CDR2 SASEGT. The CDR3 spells CASSLTGASGGQETQYF. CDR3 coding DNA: TGTGCCAGCAGTCTTACAGGGGCTAGCGGGGGCCAAGAGACCCAGTACTTC.

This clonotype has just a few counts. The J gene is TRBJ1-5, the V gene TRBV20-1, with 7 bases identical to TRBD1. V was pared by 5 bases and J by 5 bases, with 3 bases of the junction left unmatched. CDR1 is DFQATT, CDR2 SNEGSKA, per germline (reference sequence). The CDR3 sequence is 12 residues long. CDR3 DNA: TGCAGTGCTTTTCAGGGGGATCAGCCCCAGCATTTT. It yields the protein CSAFQGDQPQHF.

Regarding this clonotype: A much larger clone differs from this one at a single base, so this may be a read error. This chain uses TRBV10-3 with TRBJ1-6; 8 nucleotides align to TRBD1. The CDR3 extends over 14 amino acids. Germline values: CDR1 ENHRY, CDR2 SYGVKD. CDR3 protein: CTIRQGAWGSPLHF. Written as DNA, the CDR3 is TGTACCATCAGGCAGGGGGCATGGGGTTCACCCCTCCACTTT.

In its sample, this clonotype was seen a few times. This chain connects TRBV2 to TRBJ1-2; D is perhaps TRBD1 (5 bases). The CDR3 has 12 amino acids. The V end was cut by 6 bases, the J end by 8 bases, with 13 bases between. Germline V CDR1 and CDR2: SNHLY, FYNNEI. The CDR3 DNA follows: TGTGCCAGCAGAAAACAGGTCGTGGGCTACACCTTC. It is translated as CASRKQVVGYTF.

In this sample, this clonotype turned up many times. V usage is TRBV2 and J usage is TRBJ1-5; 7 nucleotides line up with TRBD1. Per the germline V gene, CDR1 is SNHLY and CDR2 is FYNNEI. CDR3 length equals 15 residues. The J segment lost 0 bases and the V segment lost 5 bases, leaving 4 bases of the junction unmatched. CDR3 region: CASSWGQYSNQPQHF. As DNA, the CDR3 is TGTGCCAGCAGTTGGGGACAGTATAGCAATCAGCCCCAGCATTTT.

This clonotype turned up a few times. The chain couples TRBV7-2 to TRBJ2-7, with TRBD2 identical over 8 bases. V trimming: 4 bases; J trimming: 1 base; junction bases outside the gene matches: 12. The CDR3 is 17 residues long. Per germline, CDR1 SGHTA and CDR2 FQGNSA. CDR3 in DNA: TGTGCCAGCAGCTCGCGCGGGAGGTTAGCGCCTTCCTACGAGCAGTACTTC. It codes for CASSSRGRLAPSYEQYF.

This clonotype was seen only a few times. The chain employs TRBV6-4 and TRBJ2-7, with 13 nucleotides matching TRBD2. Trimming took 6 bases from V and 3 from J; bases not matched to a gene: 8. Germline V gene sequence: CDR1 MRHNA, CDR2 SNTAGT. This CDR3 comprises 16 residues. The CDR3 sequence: CASSRSGLAGDYEQYF. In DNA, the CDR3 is TGTGCCAGCAGCCGGTCCGGACTAGCGGGGGACTACGAGCAGTACTTC.

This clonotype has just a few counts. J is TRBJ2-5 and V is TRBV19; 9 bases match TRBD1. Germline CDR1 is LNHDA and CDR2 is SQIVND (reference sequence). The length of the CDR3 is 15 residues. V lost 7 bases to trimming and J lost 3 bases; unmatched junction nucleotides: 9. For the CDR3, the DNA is TGTGCCAGTAAGGATTTGAGGACAGGGGAAGAGACCCAGTACTTC. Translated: CASKDLRTGEETQYF.

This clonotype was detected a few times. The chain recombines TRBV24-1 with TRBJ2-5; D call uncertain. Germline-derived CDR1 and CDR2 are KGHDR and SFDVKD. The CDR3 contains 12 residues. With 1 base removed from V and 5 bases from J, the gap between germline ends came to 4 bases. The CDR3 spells CATSDFGETQYF. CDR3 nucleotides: TGTGCCACCAGTGATTTCGGGGAGACCCAGTACTTC.

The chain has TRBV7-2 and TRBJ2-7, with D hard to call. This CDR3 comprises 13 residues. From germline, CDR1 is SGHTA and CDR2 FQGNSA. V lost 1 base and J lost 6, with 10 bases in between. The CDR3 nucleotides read TGTGCCAGCAGCTTAGGTCGGGTCCGCGAGCAGTACTTC. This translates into CASSLGRVREQYF. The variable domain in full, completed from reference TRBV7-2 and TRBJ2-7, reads GAGVSQSPSNKVTEKGKDVELRCDPISGHTALYWYRQSLGQGLEFLIYFQGNSAPDKSGLPSDRFSAERTGGSVSTLTIQRTQQEDSAVYLCASSLGRVREQYFGPGTRLTVT.

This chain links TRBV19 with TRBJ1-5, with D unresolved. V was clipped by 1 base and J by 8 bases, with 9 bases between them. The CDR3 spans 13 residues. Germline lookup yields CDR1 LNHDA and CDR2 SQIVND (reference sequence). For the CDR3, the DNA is TGTGCCAGTAGTATAGGGGCTGAAAAGCCCCAGCATTTT. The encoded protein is CASSIGAEKPQHF.

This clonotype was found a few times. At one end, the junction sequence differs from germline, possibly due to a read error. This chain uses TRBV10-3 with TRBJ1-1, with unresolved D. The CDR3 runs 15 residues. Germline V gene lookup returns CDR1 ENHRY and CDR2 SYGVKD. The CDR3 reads CASSAEFILGTEAFF. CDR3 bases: TGTGCCAGCAGTGCGGAATTTATCCTGGGCACTGAAGCTTTCTTT.

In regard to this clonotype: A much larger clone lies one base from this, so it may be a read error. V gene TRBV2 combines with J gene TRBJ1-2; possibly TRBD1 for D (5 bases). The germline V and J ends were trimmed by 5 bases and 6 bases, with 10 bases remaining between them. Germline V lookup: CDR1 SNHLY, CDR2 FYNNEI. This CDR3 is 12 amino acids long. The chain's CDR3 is CASSRDEDGYTF. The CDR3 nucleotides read TGTGCCAGCAGTAGGGACGAAGATGGCTACACCTTC.

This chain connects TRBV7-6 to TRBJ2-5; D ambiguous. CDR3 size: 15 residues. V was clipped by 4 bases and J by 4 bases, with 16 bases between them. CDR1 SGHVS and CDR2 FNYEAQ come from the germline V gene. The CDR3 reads CASSSPERFGETQYF. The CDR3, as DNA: TGTGCCAGCAGCTCCCCCGAGAGGTTTGGAGAGACCCAGTACTTC.

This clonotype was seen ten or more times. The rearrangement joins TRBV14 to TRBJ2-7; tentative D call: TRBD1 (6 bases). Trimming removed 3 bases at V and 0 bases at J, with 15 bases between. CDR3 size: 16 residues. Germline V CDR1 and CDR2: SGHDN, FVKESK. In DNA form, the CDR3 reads TGTGCCAGCAGCCATAGGGGGACGGGAAGCTCCTACGAGCAGTACTTC. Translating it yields CASSHRGTGSSYEQYF.

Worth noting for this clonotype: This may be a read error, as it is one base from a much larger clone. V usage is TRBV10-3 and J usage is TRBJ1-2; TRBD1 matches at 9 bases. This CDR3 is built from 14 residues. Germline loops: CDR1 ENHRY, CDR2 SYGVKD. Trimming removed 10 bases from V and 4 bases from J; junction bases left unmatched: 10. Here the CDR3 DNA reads TGTGCCAGCAGCGGCTGGGACAGGGTCTATGGCTACACCTTC. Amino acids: CASSGWDRVYGYTF.

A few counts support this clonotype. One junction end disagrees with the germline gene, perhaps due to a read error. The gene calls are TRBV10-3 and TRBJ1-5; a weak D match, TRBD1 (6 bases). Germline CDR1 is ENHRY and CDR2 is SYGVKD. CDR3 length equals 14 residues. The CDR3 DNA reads TGTGCCAGCAGTGACAACAGGGTACGCCAGCCCCAGCATTTT. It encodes CASSDNRVRQPQHF.

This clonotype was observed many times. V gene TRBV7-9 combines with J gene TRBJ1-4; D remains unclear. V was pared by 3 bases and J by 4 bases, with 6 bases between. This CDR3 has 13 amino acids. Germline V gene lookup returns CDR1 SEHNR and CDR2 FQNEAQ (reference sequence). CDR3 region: CASSFSLNEKLFF. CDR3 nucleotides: TGTGCCAGCAGCTTCTCCCTTAATGAAAAACTGTTTTTT.

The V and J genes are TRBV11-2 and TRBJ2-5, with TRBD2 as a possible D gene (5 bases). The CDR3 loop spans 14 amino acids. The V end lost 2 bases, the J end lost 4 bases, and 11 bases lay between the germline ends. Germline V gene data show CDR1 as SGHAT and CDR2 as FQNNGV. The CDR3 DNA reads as TGTGCCAGCAGCTTATACCTAGAGGGAGAGACCCAGTACTTC. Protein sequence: CASSLYLEGETQYF.

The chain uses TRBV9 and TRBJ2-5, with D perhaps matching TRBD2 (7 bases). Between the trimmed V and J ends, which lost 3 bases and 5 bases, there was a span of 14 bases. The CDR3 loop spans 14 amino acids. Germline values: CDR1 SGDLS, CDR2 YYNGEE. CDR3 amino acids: CASSADGGRETQYF. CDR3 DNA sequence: TGTGCCAGCAGCGCCGACGGGGGGCGGGAGACCCAGTACTTC. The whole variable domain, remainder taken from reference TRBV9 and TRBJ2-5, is DSGVTQTPKHLITATGQRVTLRCSPRSGDLSVYWYQQSLDQGLQFLIQYYNGEERAKGNILERFSAQQFPDLHSELNLSSLELGDSALYFCASSADGGRETQYFGPGTRLLVL.

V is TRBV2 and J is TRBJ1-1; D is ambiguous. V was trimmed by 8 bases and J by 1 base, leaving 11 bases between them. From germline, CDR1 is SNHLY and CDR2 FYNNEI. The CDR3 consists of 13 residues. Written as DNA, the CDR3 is TGTGCCAGCTCGCCGTACGGGAACACTGAAGCTTTCTTT. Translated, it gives CASSPYGNTEAFF. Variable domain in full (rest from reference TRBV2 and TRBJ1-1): EPEVTQTPSHQVTQMGQEVILRCVPISNHLYFYWYRQILGQKVEFLVSFYNNEISEKSEIFDDQFSVERPDGSNFTLKIRSTKLEDSAMYFCASSPYGNTEAFFGQGTRLTVV.

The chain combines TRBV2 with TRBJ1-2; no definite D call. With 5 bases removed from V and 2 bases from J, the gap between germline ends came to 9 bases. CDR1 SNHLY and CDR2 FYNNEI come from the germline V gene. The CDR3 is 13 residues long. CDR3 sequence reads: CASSSGGNYGYTF. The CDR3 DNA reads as TGTGCCAGCAGTTCAGGCGGCAACTATGGCTACACCTTC.

The CDR3: CASRELDPAETQYF. The CDR3 DNA sequence: TGTGCCAGCAGAGAACTGGACCCTGCAGAGACCCAGTACTTC. The chain couples TRBV6-2 or TRBV6-3 to TRBJ2-5, with D unclear. Looked up from germline, CDR1 is MNHEY and CDR2 is SVGEGT. V lost 6 bases, J lost 4 bases, and 15 bases lay in between. The CDR3 spans 14 residues.

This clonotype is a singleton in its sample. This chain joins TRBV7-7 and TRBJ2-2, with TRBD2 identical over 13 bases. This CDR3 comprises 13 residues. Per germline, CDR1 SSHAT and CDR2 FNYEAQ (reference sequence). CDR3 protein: CARTSGGHGELFF. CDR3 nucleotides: TGTGCTAGGACTAGCGGGGGTCACGGGGAGCTGTTTTTT.